Listed below are T cell receptor beta chains from one sample, sequenced in a study of blood T cell repertoires in COVID-19. Here immunoSEQ multiplex PCR was the method, and the copy in TCRdb shows in-frame clones only, minus some. The sample consists of some 200,000 clones, about nine tenths of them appearing once. Material for sequencing was peripheral blood. The origin of the receptors is a man older than 75 with acute or convalescent COVID-19. Each CDR3 is given with its conserved first and last residue. The D gene is left open where the match is weak. A clone size is listed for some rows: how often the clone was seen (once, few, many), or a class if it is expanded.

j_gene: TRBJ1-1
v_gene: TRBV3-1/TRBV3-2
abundance: few
d_gene: TRBD1
CDR3aa: CASSRGQGSAANTEAFF
CDR3nt: TGTGCCAGCAGCCGGGGACAGGGGAGCGCGGCGAACACTGAAGCTTTCTTT

j_gene: TRBJ1-1
v_gene: TRBV12-3/TRBV12-4
abundance: NA
d_gene: NA
CDR3aa: CASSGFTRTEAFF
CDR3nt: TGTGCCAGCAGTGGTTTTACGCGGACTGAAGCTTTCTTT

j_gene: TRBJ1-4
v_gene: TRBV6-5
abundance: once
d_gene: TRBD1
CDR3aa: CASSSPGQGIEKLFF
CDR3nt: TGTGCCAGCAGTTCCCCGGGACAGGGGATTGAAAAACTGTTTTTT

j_gene: TRBJ2-2
v_gene: TRBV5-1
abundance: NA
d_gene: TRBD1
CDR3aa: CASSPNAWTGDTGELFF
CDR3nt: TGCGCCAGCAGTCCCAATGCTTGGACAGGGGATACCGGGGAGCTGTTTTTT

j_gene: TRBJ1-5
v_gene: TRBV7-2
abundance: NA
d_gene: NA
CDR3aa: CASSLEGQSRQPQHF
CDR3nt: TGTGCCAGCAGCTTGGAAGGACAGTCCAGGCAGCCCCAGCATTTT

j_gene: TRBJ2-1
v_gene: TRBV29-1
abundance: NA
d_gene: TRBD2
CDR3aa: CSVEASGRSDEQFF
CDR3nt: TGCAGCGTTGAAGCTAGCGGGAGAAGCGATGAGCAGTTCTTC

j_gene: TRBJ2-7
v_gene: TRBV7-9
abundance: NA
d_gene: TRBD2
CDR3aa: CASSFGGLAVYEQYF
CDR3nt: TGTGCCAGCAGCTTCGGGGGACTAGCGGTCTACGAGCAGTACTTC

j_gene: TRBJ1-6
v_gene: TRBV3-1/TRBV3-2
abundance: NA
d_gene: NA
CDR3aa: CASSQDRRQYSPLHF
CDR3nt: TGTGCCAGCAGCCAAGATAGGCGACAGTATTCACCCCTCCACTTT

j_gene: TRBJ2-3
v_gene: TRBV24-1
abundance: NA
d_gene: NA
CDR3aa: CATSDPTAGATDTQYF
CDR3nt: TGTGCCACCAGTGATCCGACTGCGGGGGCCACAGATACGCAGTATTTT

j_gene: TRBJ1-3
v_gene: TRBV6-1
abundance: NA
d_gene: NA
CDR3aa: CASSELGSGGNTIYF
CDR3nt: TGTGCCAGCAGTGAACTGGGCTCGGGGGGAAACACCATATATTTT

j_gene: TRBJ2-5
v_gene: TRBV29-1
abundance: NA
d_gene: TRBD1
CDR3aa: CSVESGGWETQYF
CDR3nt: TGCAGCGTTGAATCAGGGGGCTGGGAGACCCAGTACTTC

j_gene: TRBJ1-6
v_gene: TRBV30
abundance: NA
d_gene: NA
CDR3aa: CAWRKTGDSPLHF
CDR3nt: TGTGCCTGGAGAAAAACGGGGGATTCACCCCTCCACTTT

j_gene: TRBJ2-3
v_gene: TRBV5-1
abundance: NA
d_gene: TRBD1
CDR3aa: CASSLRTGGELDTQYF
CDR3nt: TGCGCCAGCAGCTTGCGGACAGGGGGCGAGTTAGATACGCAGTATTTT

j_gene: TRBJ1-6
v_gene: TRBV2
abundance: NA
d_gene: NA
CDR3aa: CASRGQTLSSYNSPLHF
CDR3nt: TGTGCCAGCAGAGGACAAACACTAAGCTCCTATAATTCACCCCTCCACTTT

j_gene: TRBJ2-3
v_gene: TRBV28
abundance: NA
d_gene: NA
CDR3aa: CASSLPLGGGGSTSTDTQYF
CDR3nt: TGTGCCAGCAGCCTCCCGTTGGGTGGTGGGGGGAGTACTAGCACAGATACGCAGTATTTT

j_gene: TRBJ1-3
v_gene: TRBV4-1
abundance: NA
d_gene: NA
CDR3aa: CASSQWTLRNTIYF
CDR3nt: TGCGCCAGCAGCCAGTGGACACTCCGAAACACCATATATTTT

j_gene: TRBJ1-2
v_gene: TRBV19
abundance: NA
d_gene: NA
CDR3aa: CASSRTLGSYGYTF
CDR3nt: TGTGCCAGTAGTCGGACTTTGGGGAGCTATGGCTACACCTTC

j_gene: TRBJ2-1
v_gene: TRBV5-1
abundance: NA
d_gene: TRBD2
CDR3aa: CASSLGTSGRVSSYNEQFF
CDR3nt: TGCGCCAGCAGCTTAGGGACTAGCGGGAGGGTGAGCTCCTACAATGAGCAGTTCTTC

j_gene: TRBJ1-3
v_gene: TRBV28
abundance: few
d_gene: TRBD1
CDR3aa: CASSARTLGQGAGNTIYF
CDR3nt: TGTGCCAGCAGTGCGCGCACACTCGGACAGGGGGCCGGAAACACCATATATTTT

j_gene: TRBJ1-6
v_gene: TRBV6-1
abundance: NA
d_gene: NA
CDR3aa: CASSEGPSERGGPLHF
CDR3nt: TGTGCCAGCAGTGAGGGCCCCTCTGAACGTGGTGGACCCCTCCACTTT

j_gene: TRBJ1-4
v_gene: TRBV18
abundance: NA
d_gene: NA
CDR3aa: CASSLQGTNEKLFF
CDR3nt: TGTGCCAGCTCACTACAGGGTACTAATGAAAAACTGTTTTTT

j_gene: TRBJ2-7
v_gene: TRBV29-1
abundance: few
d_gene: NA
CDR3aa: CSVEVPGTRLSYEQYF
CDR3nt: TGCAGCGTTGAAGTACCGGGGACTCGGCTCTCCTACGAGCAGTACTTC

j_gene: TRBJ2-1
v_gene: TRBV7-2
abundance: NA
d_gene: TRBD1
CDR3aa: CASSTGQGLYNEQFF
CDR3nt: TGTGCCAGCAGCACAGGACAGGGGCTCTACAATGAGCAGTTCTTC

j_gene: TRBJ2-7
v_gene: TRBV28
abundance: NA
d_gene: TRBD2
CDR3aa: CASRAGSTYEQYF
CDR3nt: TGTGCCAGCAGAGCGGGGTCTACCTACGAGCAGTACTTC

j_gene: TRBJ1-1
v_gene: TRBV7-3
abundance: NA
d_gene: NA
CDR3aa: CASSFSGYTEAFF
CDR3nt: TGTGCCAGCAGCTTTTCAGGGTACACTGAAGCTTTCTTT

j_gene: TRBJ1-2
v_gene: TRBV18
abundance: NA
d_gene: NA
CDR3aa: CASSIADPSGYTF
CDR3nt: TGTGCCAGCTCAATAGCAGATCCTAGTGGCTACACCTTC

j_gene: TRBJ2-3
v_gene: TRBV24-1
abundance: once
d_gene: TRBD2
CDR3aa: CATSDRAEGLAGSTDTQYF
CDR3nt: TGTGCCACCAGTGATCGCGCCGAGGGACTAGCGGGTAGCACAGATACGCAGTATTTT

j_gene: TRBJ1-5
v_gene: TRBV19
abundance: NA
d_gene: NA
CDR3aa: CASSTSPNSNQPQHF
CDR3nt: TGTGCCAGTAGTACCTCCCCTAATAGCAATCAGCCCCAGCATTTT

j_gene: TRBJ2-3
v_gene: TRBV6-2/TRBV6-3
abundance: NA
d_gene: TRBD2
CDR3aa: CASSPRPAGLTDTQYF
CDR3nt: TGTGCCAGCAGTCCCCGGCCAGCGGGACTCACAGATACGCAGTATTTT

j_gene: TRBJ2-1
v_gene: TRBV30
abundance: NA
d_gene: TRBD2
CDR3aa: CAWNRLAGGNEQFF
CDR3nt: TGTGCCTGGAACCGACTAGCGGGAGGGAATGAGCAGTTCTTC

j_gene: TRBJ2-1
v_gene: TRBV28
abundance: NA
d_gene: NA
CDR3aa: CASSLRGARNEQFF
CDR3nt: TGTGCCAGCAGTTTGCGTGGGGCGCGCAATGAGCAGTTCTTC

j_gene: TRBJ2-7
v_gene: TRBV25-1
abundance: NA
d_gene: NA
CDR3aa: CASSESGDFYEQYF
CDR3nt: TGTGCCAGCAGTGAGTCGGGTGACTTTTACGAGCAGTACTTC

j_gene: TRBJ2-6
v_gene: TRBV18
abundance: NA
d_gene: TRBD1
CDR3aa: CASSRQGSSGANVLTF
CDR3nt: TGTGCCAGCTCACGACAGGGGAGCTCTGGGGCCAACGTCCTGACTTTC

j_gene: TRBJ1-5
v_gene: TRBV15
abundance: NA
d_gene: NA
CDR3aa: CATSRESLVGANQPQHF
CDR3nt: TGTGCCACCAGCAGAGAAAGTTTGGTGGGGGCCAATCAGCCCCAGCATTTT

j_gene: TRBJ1-2
v_gene: TRBV7-2
abundance: NA
d_gene: NA
CDR3aa: CASSSRPGNSNYGYTF
CDR3nt: TGTGCCAGCAGCTCACGCCCGGGGAACTCTAACTATGGCTACACCTTC

j_gene: TRBJ2-3
v_gene: TRBV19
abundance: NA
d_gene: TRBD2
CDR3aa: CASSIRASGSRDTQYF
CDR3nt: TGTGCCAGTAGTATTCGAGCTAGCGGGAGTAGGGATACGCAGTATTTT

j_gene: TRBJ1-4
v_gene: TRBV6-5
abundance: NA
d_gene: NA
CDR3aa: CASSYSRSTTNEKLFF
CDR3nt: TGTGCCAGCAGTTACTCGAGGAGTACAACTAATGAAAAACTGTTTTTT

j_gene: TRBJ2-5
v_gene: TRBV5-8
abundance: NA
d_gene: NA
CDR3aa: CASSFGLKREETQYF
CDR3nt: TGTGCCAGCAGCTTCGGACTAAAACGGGAGGAGACCCAGTACTTC

j_gene: TRBJ2-3
v_gene: TRBV6-6
abundance: NA
d_gene: NA
CDR3aa: CASSQRQGARTDTQYF
CDR3nt: TGTGCCAGCAGCCAGCGACAAGGGGCGCGTACAGATACGCAGTATTTT

j_gene: TRBJ1-6
v_gene: TRBV19
abundance: NA
d_gene: NA
CDR3aa: CASSIGNRGNSPLHF
CDR3nt: TGTGCCAGTAGTATAGGGAATAGGGGGAATTCACCCCTCCACTTT

j_gene: TRBJ2-3
v_gene: TRBV19
abundance: NA
d_gene: NA
CDR3aa: CASSPWAGADYTQYF
CDR3nt: TGTGCCAGTAGTCCTTGGGCAGGGGCCGATTATACGCAGTATTTT

j_gene: TRBJ1-6
v_gene: TRBV2
abundance: NA
d_gene: TRBD1
CDR3aa: CASNLNYRDRGPSSYNSPLHF
CDR3nt: TGTGCCAGCAATCTGAATTACCGGGACAGGGGCCCGAGCTCCTATAATTCACCCCTCCACTTT

j_gene: TRBJ1-6
v_gene: TRBV7-2
abundance: NA
d_gene: TRBD1
CDR3aa: CASSPQGVSYNSPLHF
CDR3nt: TGTGCCAGCAGCCCTCAGGGGGTCTCCTATAATTCACCCCTCCACTTT

j_gene: TRBJ1-4
v_gene: TRBV9
abundance: NA
d_gene: TRBD1
CDR3aa: CASSHGQGATNEKLFF
CDR3nt: TGTGCCAGCAGCCATGGACAGGGCGCAACTAATGAAAAACTGTTTTTT

j_gene: TRBJ2-7
v_gene: TRBV9
abundance: NA
d_gene: NA
CDR3aa: CASTRAYEQYF
CDR3nt: TGTGCCAGCACGAGAGCCTACGAGCAGTACTTC

j_gene: TRBJ1-5
v_gene: TRBV5-4
abundance: NA
d_gene: TRBD1
CDR3aa: CASSLQGVDQPQHF
CDR3nt: TGTGCCAGCAGCTTGCAGGGGGTGGATCAGCCCCAGCATTTT

j_gene: TRBJ2-1
v_gene: TRBV18
abundance: NA
d_gene: TRBD1
CDR3aa: CASSLDRAFYNEQFF
CDR3nt: TGTGCCAGCTCCCTTGACAGGGCCTTTTACAATGAGCAGTTCTTC

j_gene: TRBJ2-4
v_gene: TRBV6-1
abundance: NA
d_gene: TRBD2
CDR3aa: CASSEARGSRGADIQYF
CDR3nt: TGTGCCAGCAGTGAAGCTCGGGGGTCGCGGGGGGCAGACATTCAGTACTTC

j_gene: TRBJ1-2
v_gene: TRBV3-1/TRBV3-2
abundance: NA
d_gene: TRBD1
CDR3aa: CASSQGTGSGYTF
CDR3nt: TGTGCCAGCAGCCAGGGGACAGGGAGCGGCTACACCTTC

j_gene: TRBJ2-2
v_gene: TRBV5-1
abundance: NA
d_gene: TRBD2
CDR3aa: CASSVGGMNTGELFF
CDR3nt: TGCGCCAGCAGCGTGGGAGGGATGAACACCGGGGAGCTGTTTTTT

j_gene: TRBJ1-1
v_gene: TRBV4-2
abundance: NA
d_gene: TRBD1
CDR3aa: CASSQPGQGNTEAFF
CDR3nt: TGTGCCAGCAGCCAGCCGGGACAGGGGAACACTGAAGCTTTCTTT

j_gene: TRBJ1-2
v_gene: TRBV7-2
abundance: few
d_gene: TRBD1
CDR3aa: CASSWRQGANYGYTF
CDR3nt: TGTGCCAGCAGCTGGCGACAGGGCGCTAACTATGGCTACACCTTC

j_gene: TRBJ1-3
v_gene: TRBV2
abundance: NA
d_gene: NA
CDR3aa: CASSTQGSSGNTIYF
CDR3nt: TGTGCCAGCAGTACCCAGGGTTCCTCTGGAAACACCATATATTTT

j_gene: TRBJ2-7
v_gene: TRBV6-5
abundance: NA
d_gene: NA
CDR3aa: CASKQGHPLMEYF
CDR3nt: TGTGCCAGCAAGCAGGGTCACCCCCTGATGGAGTACTTC